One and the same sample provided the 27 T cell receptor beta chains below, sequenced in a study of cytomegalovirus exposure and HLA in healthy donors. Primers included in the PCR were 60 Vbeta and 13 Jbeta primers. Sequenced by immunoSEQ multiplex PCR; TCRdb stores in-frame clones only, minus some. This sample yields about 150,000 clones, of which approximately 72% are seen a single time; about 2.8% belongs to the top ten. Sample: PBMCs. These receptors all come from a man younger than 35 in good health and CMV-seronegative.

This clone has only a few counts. CDR3 loop: CASSFGQGNQPQHF. CDR3 sequence (DNA): TGTGCCAGCAGTTTTGGACAGGGGAATCAGCCCCAGCATTTT. This chain links TRBV6-5 with TRBJ1-5; 9 nucleotides match TRBD1. V lost 4 bases, J lost 4 bases, and 2 bases stayed unmatched. The germline V gene has CDR1 MNHEY and CDR2 SVGAGI. This CDR3 contains 14 residues.

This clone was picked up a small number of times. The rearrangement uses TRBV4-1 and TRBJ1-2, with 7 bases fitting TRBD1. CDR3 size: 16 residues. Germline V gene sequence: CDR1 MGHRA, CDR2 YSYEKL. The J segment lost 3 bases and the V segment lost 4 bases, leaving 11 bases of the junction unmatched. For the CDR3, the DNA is TGCGCCAGCAGCCTAAGGGTTGGACAGGCGGACTATGGCTACACCTTC. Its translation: CASSLRVGQADYGYTF.

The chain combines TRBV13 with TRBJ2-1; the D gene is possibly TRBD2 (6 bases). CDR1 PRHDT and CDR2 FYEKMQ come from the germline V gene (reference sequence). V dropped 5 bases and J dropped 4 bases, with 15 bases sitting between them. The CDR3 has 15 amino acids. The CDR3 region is CASSLGDFPYNEQFF. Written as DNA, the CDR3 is TGTGCCAGCAGCCTTGGGGACTTCCCTTACAATGAGCAGTTCTTC.

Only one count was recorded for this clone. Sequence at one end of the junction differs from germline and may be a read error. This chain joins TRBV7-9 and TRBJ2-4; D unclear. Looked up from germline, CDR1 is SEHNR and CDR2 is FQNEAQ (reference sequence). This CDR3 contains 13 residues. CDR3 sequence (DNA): TGTTCCAGCAGCTTACCACGGAAAAACATTCAGTACTTC. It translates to CSSSLPRKNIQYF.

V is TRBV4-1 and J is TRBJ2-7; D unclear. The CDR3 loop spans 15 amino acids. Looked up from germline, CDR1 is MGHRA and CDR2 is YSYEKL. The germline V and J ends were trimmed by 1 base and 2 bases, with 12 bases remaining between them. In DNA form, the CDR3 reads TGCGCCAGCAGCCAAGTCTGGAGAGCTACCTACGAGCAGTACGTC. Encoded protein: CASSQVWRATYEQYV.

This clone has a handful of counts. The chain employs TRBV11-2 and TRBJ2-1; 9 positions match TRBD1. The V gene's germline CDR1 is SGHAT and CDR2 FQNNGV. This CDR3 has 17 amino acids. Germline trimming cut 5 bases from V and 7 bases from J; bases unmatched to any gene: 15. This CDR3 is CASSKSSGQGLENEQFF. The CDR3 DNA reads TGTGCCAGCAGCAAATCCTCGGGACAGGGATTAGAAAATGAGCAGTTCTTC.

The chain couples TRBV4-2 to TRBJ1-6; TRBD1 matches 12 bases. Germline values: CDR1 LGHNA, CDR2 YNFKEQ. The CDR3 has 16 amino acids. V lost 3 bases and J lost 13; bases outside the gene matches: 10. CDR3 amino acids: CASSQDTGTGGPPLHF. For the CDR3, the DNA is TGTGCCAGCAGCCAGGACACCGGGACAGGGGGCCCCCCCCTCCACTTT.

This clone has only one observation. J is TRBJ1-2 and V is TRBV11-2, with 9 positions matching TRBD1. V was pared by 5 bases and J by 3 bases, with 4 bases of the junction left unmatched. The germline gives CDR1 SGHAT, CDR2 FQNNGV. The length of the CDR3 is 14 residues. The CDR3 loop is CASSPGQGYYGYTF. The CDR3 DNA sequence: TGTGCCAGCAGCCCCGGACAGGGGTACTATGGCTACACCTTC.

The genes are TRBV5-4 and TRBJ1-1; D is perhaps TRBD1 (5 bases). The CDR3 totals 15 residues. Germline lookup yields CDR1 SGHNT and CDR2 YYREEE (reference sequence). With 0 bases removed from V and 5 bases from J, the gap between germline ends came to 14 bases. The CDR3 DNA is TGTGCCAGCAGCTTGGCCAAGGCAGGGCAGACTGAAGCTTTCTTT. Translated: CASSLAKAGQTEAFF.

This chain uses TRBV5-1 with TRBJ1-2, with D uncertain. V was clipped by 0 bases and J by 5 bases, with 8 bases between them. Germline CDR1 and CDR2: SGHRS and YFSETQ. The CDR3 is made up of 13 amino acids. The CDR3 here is CASSLDQEYGYTF. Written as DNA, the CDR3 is TGCGCCAGCAGCTTGGATCAGGAATATGGCTACACCTTC.

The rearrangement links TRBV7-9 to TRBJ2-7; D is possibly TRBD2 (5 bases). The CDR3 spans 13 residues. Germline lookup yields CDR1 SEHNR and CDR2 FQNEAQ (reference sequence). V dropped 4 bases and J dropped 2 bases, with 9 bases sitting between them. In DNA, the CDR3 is TGTGCCAGCAGCTCCGGGGTAACCTACGAGCAGTACTTC. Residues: CASSSGVTYEQYF.

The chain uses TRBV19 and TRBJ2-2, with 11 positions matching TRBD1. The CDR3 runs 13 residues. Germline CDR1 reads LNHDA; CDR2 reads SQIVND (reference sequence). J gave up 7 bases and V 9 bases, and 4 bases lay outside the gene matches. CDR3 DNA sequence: TGTGCCAGCCGGGGACAGGGGGTCGGGGAGCTGTTTTTT. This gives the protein CASRGQGVGELFF.

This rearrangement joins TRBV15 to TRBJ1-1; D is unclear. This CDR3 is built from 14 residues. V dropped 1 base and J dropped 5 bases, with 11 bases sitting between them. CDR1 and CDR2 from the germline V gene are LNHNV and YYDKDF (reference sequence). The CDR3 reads CATSRGGGLTEAFF. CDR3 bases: TGTGCCACCAGCAGAGGAGGAGGGTTGACTGAAGCTTTCTTT.

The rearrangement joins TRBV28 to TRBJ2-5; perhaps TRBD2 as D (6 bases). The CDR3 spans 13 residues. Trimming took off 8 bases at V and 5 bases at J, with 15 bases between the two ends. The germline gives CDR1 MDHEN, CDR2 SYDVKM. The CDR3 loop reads CASRVNREETQYF. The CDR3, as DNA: TGTGCCAGCCGGGTAAACCGGGAGGAGACCCAGTACTTC.

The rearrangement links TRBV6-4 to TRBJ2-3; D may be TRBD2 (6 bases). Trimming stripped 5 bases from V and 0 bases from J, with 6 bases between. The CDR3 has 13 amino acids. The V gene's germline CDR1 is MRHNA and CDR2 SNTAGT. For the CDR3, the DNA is TGTGCCAGCAGTAGCGGGAGCACAGATACGCAGTATTTT. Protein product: CASSSGSTDTQYF.

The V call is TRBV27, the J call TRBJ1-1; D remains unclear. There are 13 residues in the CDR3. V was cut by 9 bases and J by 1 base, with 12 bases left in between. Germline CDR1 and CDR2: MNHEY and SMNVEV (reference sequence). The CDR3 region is CASRRGWNTEAFF. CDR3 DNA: TGTGCCAGTCGTCGAGGGTGGAACACTGAAGCTTTCTTT.

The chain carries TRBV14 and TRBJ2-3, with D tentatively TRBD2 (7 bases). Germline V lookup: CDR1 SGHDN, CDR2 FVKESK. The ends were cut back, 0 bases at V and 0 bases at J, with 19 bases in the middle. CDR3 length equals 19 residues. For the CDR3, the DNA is TGTGCCAGCAGCCAAGATTTAACCTTGGGGGGGGCTAGCACAGATACGCAGTATTTT. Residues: CASSQDLTLGGASTDTQYF. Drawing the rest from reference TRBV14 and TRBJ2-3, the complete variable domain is EAGVTQFPSHSVIEKGQTVTLRCDPISGHDNLYWYRRVMGKEIKFLLHFVKESKQDESGMPNNRFLAERTGGTYSTLKVQPAELEDSGVYFCASSQDLTLGGASTDTQYFGPGTRLTVL.

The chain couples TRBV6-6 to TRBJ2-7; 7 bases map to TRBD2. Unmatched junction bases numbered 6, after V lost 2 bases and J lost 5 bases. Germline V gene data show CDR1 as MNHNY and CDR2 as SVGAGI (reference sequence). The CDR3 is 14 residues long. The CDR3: CASSYGGVKDEQYF. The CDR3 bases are TGTGCCAGCAGTTACGGGGGGGTTAAGGACGAGCAGTACTTC.

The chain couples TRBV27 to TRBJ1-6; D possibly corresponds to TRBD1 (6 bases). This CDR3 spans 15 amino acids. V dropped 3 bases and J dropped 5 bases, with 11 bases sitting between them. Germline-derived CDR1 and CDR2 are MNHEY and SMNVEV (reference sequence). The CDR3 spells CASSFFSGDNSPLHF. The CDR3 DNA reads TGTGCCAGCAGTTTCTTCTCAGGGGATAATTCACCCCTCCACTTT.

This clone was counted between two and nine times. CDR3 bases: TGTGCCATCAGTGTGGCTAGCGGGGGGGATACCGGGGAGCTGTTTTTT. Translated, it gives CAISVASGGDTGELFF. This chain uses TRBV10-3 with TRBJ2-2; 12 bases match TRBD2. V shed 4 bases, J shed 5 bases, and the junction held 5 bases outside the gene matches. The CDR3 spans 16 residues. The V gene's germline CDR1 is ENHRY and CDR2 SYGVKD.

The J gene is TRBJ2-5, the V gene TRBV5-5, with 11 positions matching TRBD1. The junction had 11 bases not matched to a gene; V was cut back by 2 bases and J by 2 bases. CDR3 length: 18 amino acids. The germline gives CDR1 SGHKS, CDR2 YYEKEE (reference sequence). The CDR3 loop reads CASSFAGTGGRIQETQYF. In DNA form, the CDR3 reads TGTGCCAGCAGCTTCGCCGGGACAGGGGGTCGAATTCAAGAGACCCAGTACTTC.

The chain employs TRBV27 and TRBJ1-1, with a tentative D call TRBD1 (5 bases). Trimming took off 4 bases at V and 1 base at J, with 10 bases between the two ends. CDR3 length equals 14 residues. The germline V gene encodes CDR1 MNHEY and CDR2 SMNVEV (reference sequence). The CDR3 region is CASSSGVGNTEAFF. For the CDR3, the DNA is TGTGCCAGCAGTTCGGGGGTAGGGAACACTGAAGCTTTCTTT.

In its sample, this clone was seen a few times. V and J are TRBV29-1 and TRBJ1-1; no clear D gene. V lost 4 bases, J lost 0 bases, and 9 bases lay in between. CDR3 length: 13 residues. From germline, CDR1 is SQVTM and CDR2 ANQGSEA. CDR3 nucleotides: TGCAGCGTTGTTTCGGGAATGAACACTGAAGCTTTCTTT. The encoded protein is CSVVSGMNTEAFF.

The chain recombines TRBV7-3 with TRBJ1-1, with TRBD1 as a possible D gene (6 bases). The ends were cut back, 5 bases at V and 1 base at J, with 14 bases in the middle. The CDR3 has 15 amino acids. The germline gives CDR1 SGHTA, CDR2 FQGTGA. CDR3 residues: CASSPPDSRNTEAFF. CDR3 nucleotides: TGTGCCAGCAGCCCTCCGGACAGTAGGAACACTGAAGCTTTCTTT.

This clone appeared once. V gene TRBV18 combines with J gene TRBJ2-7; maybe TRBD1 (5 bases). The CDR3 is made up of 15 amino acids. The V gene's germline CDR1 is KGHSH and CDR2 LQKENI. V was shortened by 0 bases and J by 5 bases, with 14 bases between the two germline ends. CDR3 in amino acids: CASSPPVSGFDEQYF. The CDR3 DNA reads TGTGCCAGCTCACCACCGGTCTCAGGGTTCGACGAGCAGTACTTC.

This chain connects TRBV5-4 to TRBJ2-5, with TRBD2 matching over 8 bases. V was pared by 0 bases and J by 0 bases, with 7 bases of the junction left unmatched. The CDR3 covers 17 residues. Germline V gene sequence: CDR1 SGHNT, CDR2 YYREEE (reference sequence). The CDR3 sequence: CASSLARGGVNQETQYF. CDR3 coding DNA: TGTGCCAGCAGCTTGGCCCGGGGGGGGGTTAACCAAGAGACCCAGTACTTC. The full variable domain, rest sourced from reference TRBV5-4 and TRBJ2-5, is ETGVTQSPTHLIKTRGQQVTLRCSSQSGHNTVSWYQQALGQGPQFIFQYYREEENGRGNFPPRFSGLQFPNYSSELNVNALELDDSALYLCASSLARGGVNQETQYFGPGTRLLVL.

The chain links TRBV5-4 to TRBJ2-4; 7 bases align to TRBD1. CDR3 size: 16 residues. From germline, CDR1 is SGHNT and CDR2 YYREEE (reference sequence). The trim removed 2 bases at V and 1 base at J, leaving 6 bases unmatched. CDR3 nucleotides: TGTGCCAGCAGCTTAGGGGGCGCGACGGCCAAAAACATTCAGTACTTC. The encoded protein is CASSLGGATAKNIQYF.